The present TCR beta chain was sequenced within a study of blood T cells in healthy people across ages. Background on the study: About one barcoded beta molecule was captured per two T cells (by template switching).

The CDR3 runs to 13 residues. This clonotype occurred many times. Each donor's blood draw was roughly 10 milliliters of peripheral blood. A sample-barcoded 5' primer and a J-beta primer mix were used in a second PCR of roughly 6 to 11 cycles. A single record per CDR3 protein comes from TCRdb applying MiXCR to the 5' RACE reads. The data hold fewer than 650,000 distinct CDR3 sequences, with approximately 26% observed a single time. These data are also associated with another study on T cells of mothers and their children.

This sequence was found in a boy aged 2-9 years in good health. Specimen: blood. The chain is built from TRBV12-3 or TRBV12-4 and TRBJ2-1; 8 bases are shared with TRBD2. The assigned J gene may be wrong: the sequence end matches TRBJ2-7 better. CDR3 sequence reads: CASSYGTSYEQYF. CDR3 in DNA: TGTGCCAGCAGTTATGGGACTAGCTACGAGCAGTACTTC.